This T cell receptor (beta chain) is from a study of shared clonotypes between healthy human individuals. About the study: The study used three CD4 naive, three CD4 memory, two CD8 naive and one CD8 memory plate per donor.

The study, taken as a whole, reports: Larger richness was generally estimated for naive than memory subsets.

Authors' data handling: From ImmunoSEQ came sequences covering only the junction and carrying no quality scores, so filtering differed. Repertoires were generated with immunoSEQ multiplex PCR, while TCRdb's copy carries only in-frame clones and drops some. V, J and clone size are taken as reported in that table, and D and trimming were inferred from the DNA itself. This sample has 2 million to 3 million clones, with approximately 94% found just once. Both subsets, CD45RA+ naive and CD45RA-negative memory, were split from the CD4+ cells. Turning to this clone: Its antigen is not identified.

Germline V CDR1 and CDR2: SEHNR, FQNEAQ (reference sequence). The CDR3 spans 10 residues. V was trimmed by 5 bases and J by 11 bases, leaving 9 bases between them. The sequenced sample consisted of naive CD4+ T cells from PBMCs. Subset: CD45RA+ positively selected. The sequence came from a young man in good health. Some clones in this sample may be carry-over from other donors' samples. The chain combines TRBV7-9 with TRBJ2-5; D uncertain. Here the CDR3 DNA reads TGTGCCAGCAGCCTCAAGGAGCAGTACTTC. It is translated as CASSLKEQYF.